These 7 T cell receptor beta chains came from one sample sequenced in a study of CD8 T cells in Susac syndrome. An input of about 0.45 to 1 ug of RNA was subjected to reverse transcription using random hexamers. TCRdb redid the calling of the immunoSEQ multiplex PCR reads with MiXCR, one entry per CDR3 protein. This sample has 400,000 to 550,000 distinct CDR3 sequences, with around 85% found just once. Material: CD8+ T cells from PBMCs. These receptor sequences come from a human donor with multiple sclerosis.

In the case of this clonotype: A junction boundary mismatches the germline segment, possibly from a read error. The gene calls are TRBV13 and TRBJ2-3; 9 bases are shared with TRBD1. CDR1 and CDR2 (germline): PRHDT, FYEKMQ (reference sequence). CDR3 length equals 16 residues. Written as DNA, the CDR3 is TGTGTCAGCAGCTTAGGCTCCTCGGGACAGGGAGATACGCAGTATTTT. Its translation: CVSSLGSSGQGDTQYF.

J is TRBJ2-2 and V is TRBV27; D unclear. Trimming removed 3 bases from V and 1 base from J, with 9 bases in between. Germline loops: CDR1 MNHEY, CDR2 SMNVEV (reference sequence). The CDR3 consists of 15 residues. For the CDR3, the DNA is TGTGCCAGCAGTTTTGTGCAATTGAACACCGGGGAGCTGTTTTTT. It translates to CASSFVQLNTGELFF.

As DNA, the CDR3 is TGCGCCAGCAGCCAAGATGGGTCGAGTGACACCGGGGAGCTGTTTTTT. This translates into CASSQDGSSDTGELFF. The chain recombines TRBV4-1 with TRBJ2-2; D is undetermined. V lost 0 bases, J lost 3 bases, and 11 bases lay in between. Germline V gene sequence: CDR1 MGHRA, CDR2 YSYEKL. The CDR3 has 16 residues.

This chain links TRBV25-1 with TRBJ1-1, with D uncertain. The CDR3 runs to 12 residues. Germline CDR1 is MGHDK and CDR2 is SYGVNS. V lost 3 bases, J lost 7 bases, and 9 bases lay in between. The CDR3 DNA follows: TGTGCCAGCAGTGATGCCGGGATTGAAGCTTTCTTT. It specifies CASSDAGIEAFF.

The chain has TRBV29-1 and TRBJ2-7; no clear D gene. The V gene's germline CDR1 is SQVTM and CDR2 ANQGSEA. Trimming stripped 5 bases from V and 2 bases from J, with 13 bases between. The CDR3 has 13 amino acids. The CDR3 protein is CSVRNAEAYEQYF. Here the CDR3 DNA reads TGCAGCGTTCGAAACGCTGAGGCCTACGAGCAGTACTTC.

The J gene is TRBJ1-4, the V gene TRBV15, with D hard to call. The CDR3 has 15 amino acids. V lost 0 bases and J 0 bases, leaving 5 bases between the germline ends. Germline V gene sequence: CDR1 LNHNV, CDR2 YYDKDF (reference sequence). The CDR3, as DNA: TGTGCCACCAGCAGAGACCGAACAACTAATGAAAAACTGTTTTTT. It specifies CATSRDRTTNEKLFF. Filled out from reference TRBV15 and TRBJ1-4, the complete variable domain reads DAMVIQNPRYQVTQFGKPVTLSCSQTLNHNVMYWYQQKSSQAPKLLFHYYDKDFNNEADTPDNFQSRRPNTSFCFLDIRSPGLGDTAMYLCATSRDRTTNEKLFFGSGTQLSVL.

V is TRBV9 and J is TRBJ2-1; 8 bases align to TRBD2. V gave up 2 bases and J gave up 5 bases; unmatched junction bases: 12. Germline V gene sequence: CDR1 SGDLS, CDR2 YYNGEE. CDR3 length equals 17 residues. The CDR3 sequence is CASSVSIAGQLNNEQFF. CDR3 DNA: TGTGCCAGCAGCGTTTCTATAGCGGGACAACTAAACAATGAGCAGTTCTTC. Variable domain in full (rest from reference TRBV9 and TRBJ2-1): DSGVTQTPKHLITATGQRVTLRCSPRSGDLSVYWYQQSLDQGLQFLIQYYNGEERAKGNILERFSAQQFPDLHSELNLSSLELGDSALYFCASSVSIAGQLNNEQFFGPGTRLTVL.